This passage covers 8 T cell receptor beta chains from one sample sequenced in a study of control samples from healthy donors and cancer patients (TCRdb year 2020). Receptors were amplified or captured by the immunoSEQ multiplex PCR assay. TCRdb stores this immuneACCESS table with in-frame sequences only. Part of the clones is absent; in the studies checked, under half of the shortfall reflects unresolved V genes, and no reason is known for the rest. The sample table shows about 150,000 clones, and under 95% are seen once. Approximately 5.7% of the sample comes from the top ten. Input material: blood. Receptors were obtained from a man aged 18 to 29 in good health.

The V call is TRBV7-9, the J call TRBJ1-3, with a weak D call TRBD1 (5 bases). The CDR3 runs to 16 residues. Trimming cost V 8 bases and J 0 bases, with 17 bases left between them. Germline CDR1 reads SEHNR; CDR2 reads FQNEAQ (reference sequence). The CDR3 sequence: CASRPGRQASGNTIYF. In nucleotides, the CDR3 is TGTGCCAGCCGACCGGGGCGCCAGGCCTCTGGAAACACCATATATTTT.

As DNA, the CDR3 is TGCGCCAGCAGTCAATTCTGGCAGACGAATGAGCAGTTCTTC. It encodes CASSQFWQTNEQFF. V and J are TRBV23-1 and TRBJ2-1; D is ambiguous. Being an ORF, TRBV23-1 has a function that is uncertain. The CDR3 is 14 amino acids. Trimming took off 1 base at V and 7 bases at J, with 11 bases between the two ends.

The chain joins TRBV7-9 to TRBJ1-2; no clear D. V was clipped by 1 base and J by 2 bases, with 11 bases between them. Germline CDR1 SEHNR, CDR2 FQNEAQ (reference sequence). CDR3 size: 15 residues. CDR3 sequence (DNA): TGTGCCAGCAGCTTAGTGACCCGGCAGAACTATGGCTACACCTTC. This translates into CASSLVTRQNYGYTF.

The chain carries TRBV10-3 and TRBJ1-5; 9 bases are shared with TRBD1. The V and J ends lost 6 bases and 3 bases, in that order; junction bases with no gene match: 3. The CDR3 consists of 14 residues. Germline V gene lookup returns CDR1 ENHRY and CDR2 SYGVKD. The CDR3 here is CAISGQGYNQPQHF. CDR3 nucleotide sequence: TGTGCCATCAGCGGACAGGGGTACAATCAGCCCCAGCATTTT.

The gene calls are TRBV6-5 and TRBJ2-3; D gene ambiguous. CDR1 is MNHEY, CDR2 SVGAGI, per germline. V dropped 5 bases and J dropped 4 bases, with 10 bases sitting between them. This CDR3 region has 13 residues. CDR3 amino acids: CASSPRAADTQYF. DNA of the CDR3: TGTGCCAGCAGTCCCCGCGCGGCAGATACGCAGTATTTT.

V gene TRBV6-5 combines with J gene TRBJ2-5, with 8 positions matching TRBD2. Germline assignment: CDR1 MNHEY and CDR2 SVGAGI. CDR3 length equals 15 residues. V was clipped by 6 bases and J by 5 bases; unmatched bases: 11. The CDR3 here is CASSPNGGVQETQYF. The DNA for the CDR3 is TGTGCCAGCAGCCCCAACGGGGGGGTTCAGGAGACCCAGTACTTC.

This chain uses TRBV7-3 with TRBJ1-1; the D gene is possibly TRBD1 (5 bases). Germline-derived CDR1 and CDR2 are SGHTA and FQGTGA. V was shortened by 3 bases and J by 4 bases, with 12 bases between the two germline ends. The length of the CDR3 is 14 residues. This CDR3 is CASSLNTGGTEAFF. In DNA form, the CDR3 reads TGTGCCAGCAGCTTGAATACGGGGGGCACTGAAGCTTTCTTT.

V and J are TRBV6-5 and TRBJ1-4; D is unresolved. The V end was cut by 3 bases, the J end by 4 bases, with 9 bases between. Germline-derived CDR1 and CDR2 are MNHEY and SVGAGI. CDR3 length: 14 residues. Here the CDR3 DNA reads TGTGCCAGCAGTTATTCAATTAATAATGAAAAACTGTTTTTT. Translation gives CASSYSINNEKLFF.